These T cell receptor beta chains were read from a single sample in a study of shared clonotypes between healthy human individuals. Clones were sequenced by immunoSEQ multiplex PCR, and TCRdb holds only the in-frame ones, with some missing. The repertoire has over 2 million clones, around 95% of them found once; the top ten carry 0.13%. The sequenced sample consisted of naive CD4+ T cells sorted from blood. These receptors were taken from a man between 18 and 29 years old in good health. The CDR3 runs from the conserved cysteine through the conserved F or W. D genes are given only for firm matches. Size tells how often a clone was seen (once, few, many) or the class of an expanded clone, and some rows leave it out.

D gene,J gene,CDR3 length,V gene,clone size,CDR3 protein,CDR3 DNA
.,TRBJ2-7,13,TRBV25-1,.,CASSDRDSYEQYF,TGTGCCAGCAGTGACCGGGACTCCTACGAGCAGTACTTC
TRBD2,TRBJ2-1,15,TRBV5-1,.,CASSPAGAAGYEQFF,TGCGCCAGCAGCCCCGCGGGAGCTGCGGGCTATGAGCAGTTCTTC
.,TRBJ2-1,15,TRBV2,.,CASSEERVNYNEQFF,TGTGCCAGCAGTGAAGAAAGGGTTAACTACAATGAGCAGTTCTTC
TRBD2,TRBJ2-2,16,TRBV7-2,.,CASSRTSGTLTGELFF,TGTGCCAGCAGCAGGACTAGCGGGACGTTAACCGGGGAGCTGTTTTTT
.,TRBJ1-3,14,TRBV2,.,CASRDRTSGNTIYF,TGTGCCAGTAGAGACAGAACTTCTGGAAACACCATATATTTT
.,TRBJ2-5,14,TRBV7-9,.,CASSPSGYQETQYF,TGTGCCAGCAGCCCATCGGGGTACCAAGAGACCCAGTACTTC
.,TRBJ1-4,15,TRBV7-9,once,CASSSVSPTNEKLFF,TGTGCCAGCAGCTCGGTCAGCCCAACTAATGAAAAACTGTTTTTT
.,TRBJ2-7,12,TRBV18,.,CASSPPTGEQYF,TGTGCCAGCTCACCACCGACCGGCGAGCAGTACTTC
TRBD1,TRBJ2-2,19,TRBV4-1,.,CASSLTSGTGGRGTGELFF,TGCGCCAGCAGCCTTACCTCCGGGACAGGGGGGCGAGGCACCGGGGAGCTGTTTTTT
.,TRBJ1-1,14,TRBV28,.,CASSLGQGWAEAFF,TGTGCCAGCAGTTTAGGGCAGGGGTGGGCTGAAGCTTTCTTT
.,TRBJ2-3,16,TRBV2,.,CASRRGEGYVADTQYF,TGTGCCAGCAGGCGAGGAGAGGGTTACGTGGCAGATACGCAGTATTTT
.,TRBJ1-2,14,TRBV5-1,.,CASTQTSDSGGYTF,TGCGCCAGCACCCAAACTTCGGACTCCGGTGGCTACACCTTC
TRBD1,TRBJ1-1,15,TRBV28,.,CASTVGTGGFTEAFF,TGTGCCAGCACCGTAGGGACAGGAGGATTCACTGAAGCTTTCTTT
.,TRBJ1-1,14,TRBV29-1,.,CSVFPGLGNTEAFF,TGCAGCGTATTTCCGGGGCTCGGGAACACTGAAGCTTTCTTT
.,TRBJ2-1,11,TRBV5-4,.,CASSLTAEQFF,TGTGCCAGCAGCTTAACCGCCGAGCAGTTCTTC
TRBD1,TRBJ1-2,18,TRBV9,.,CASSVETGWAGGAGGYTF,TGTGCCAGCAGCGTAGAGACCGGATGGGCAGGGGGCGCCGGTGGCTACACCTTC
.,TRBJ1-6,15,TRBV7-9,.,CASSPPWVSNSPLHF,TGTGCCAGCAGCCCCCCTTGGGTCTCTAATTCACCCCTCCACTTT